The rows below give T cell receptor beta chains drawn from one sample of a study of T cells in Graves' hyperthyroidism and ophthalmopathy. In TCRdb, the multiplex PCR reads were re-called with MiXCR into one record per CDR3 protein. Here the sample spans about 610,000 distinct CDR3 sequences, under 15% being singletons. Sequencing used blood. All receptors derive from a woman aged 35 to 49 with Graves' ophthalmopathy. CDR3s leave out the opening cysteine and the closing phenylalanine or tryptophan. Fields, in order: clone size, V gene, CDR3 protein. Some rows have no size entry. The others give once, few or many, or a class for an expanded clone.

clone size: few; V gene: TRBV10-3; CDR3 protein: AISESNSRAQY
clone size: many; V gene: TRBV28; CDR3 protein: ASSPPGTKAISGANVLT
clone size: few; V gene: TRBV19; CDR3 protein: ASSRQGKGYGYT
clone size: many; V gene: TRBV6-1; CDR3 protein: ASTELGRHETQY
clone size: many; V gene: TRBV6-5; CDR3 protein: ASSPRAALIQY
clone size: few; V gene: TRBV29-1; CDR3 protein: SVPPSEGAGELF
clone size: many; V gene: TRBV20-1; CDR3 protein: SARPGGQGNIQY
clone size: many; V gene: TRBV24-1; CDR3 protein: ATSDGGDGYEQY
clone size: many; V gene: TRBV6-5; CDR3 protein: ASSLRLAGDPKY
clone size: many; V gene: TRBV10-3; CDR3 protein: AISEELDYEQY
clone size: many; V gene: TRBV12-3/TRBV12-4; CDR3 protein: ASSQGLAAYEQY
clone size: many; V gene: TRBV19; CDR3 protein: ASGRVPVGGNTIY
clone size: NA; V gene: TRBV28; CDR3 protein: ASSSGGGLREQY
clone size: few; V gene: TRBV5-1; CDR3 protein: ASSLGGASQPQH
clone size: few; V gene: TRBV27; CDR3 protein: ASSFSGRRASGRKTGELF
clone size: NA; V gene: TRBV5-1; CDR3 protein: ASRGFGGTGELF
clone size: many; V gene: TRBV6-1; CDR3 protein: ASIPLAGVSYEQY
clone size: many; V gene: TRBV7-3; CDR3 protein: ASSSRDGNEQY
clone size: many; V gene: TRBV12-3/TRBV12-4; CDR3 protein: ASSLEASGRTQY
clone size: many; V gene: TRBV28; CDR3 protein: ASSSGGTGDHEQY
clone size: many; V gene: TRBV6-1; CDR3 protein: ASTGSGNTIY
clone size: many; V gene: TRBV5-5; CDR3 protein: ASSLRHSHNQPQH
clone size: many; V gene: TRBV19; CDR3 protein: ASSIGGLAGEQY
clone size: many; V gene: TRBV27; CDR3 protein: ASNRREVPGELF
clone size: many; V gene: TRBV3-1; CDR3 protein: ASSQETGSVF
clone size: NA; V gene: TRBV6-1; CDR3 protein: ATSEQGGVNQPQH
clone size: many; V gene: TRBV7-8; CDR3 protein: ASTLGKTSQSYT
clone size: NA; V gene: TRBV12-3/TRBV12-4; CDR3 protein: ASSSGVAGIYEQY
clone size: many; V gene: TRBV12-3/TRBV12-4; CDR3 protein: ASSPPGQNYGYT
clone size: many; V gene: TRBV12-3/TRBV12-4; CDR3 protein: ASSQIPSLAPGETQY
clone size: NA; V gene: TRBV20-1; CDR3 protein: SASPPAPANYGYT
clone size: many; V gene: TRBV27; CDR3 protein: ASSLLQGGPQH
clone size: NA; V gene: TRBV6-2/TRBV6-3; CDR3 protein: ASSSPTGLETQY
clone size: many; V gene: TRBV6-2/TRBV6-3; CDR3 protein: ASSYSTPAGWNQPQH
clone size: many; V gene: TRBV29-1; CDR3 protein: SVDPSGGTGELF
clone size: NA; V gene: TRBV19; CDR3 protein: ASSVMGLAANTGELF
clone size: many; V gene: TRBV6-1; CDR3 protein: ASSGRGLGQPQH
clone size: many; V gene: TRBV19; CDR3 protein: ATAGQYMKETQY
clone size: few; V gene: TRBV20-1; CDR3 protein: SAMGAPKGSYEQY
clone size: many; V gene: TRBV12-3/TRBV12-4; CDR3 protein: ASSNISDTQY
clone size: NA; V gene: TRBV6-2/TRBV6-3; CDR3 protein: ASSQGRNRAAYEQY
clone size: NA; V gene: TRBV9; CDR3 protein: ASSVEAGSWTEAF